The 13 T cell receptor beta chains presented below share a single source sample, sequenced in a study of cytomegalovirus exposure and HLA in healthy donors (dated by TCRdb to about 2017). The library was generated by the immunoSEQ multiplex PCR assay. For the multiplex PCR, a mixture combining 60 forward primers for TCR Vbeta segments and 13 reverse primers for TCR Jbeta segments was used. This immuneACCESS table, as held by TCRdb, lists in-frame sequences with V and J called but not all clones. Of the missing ones, under half trace to an unresolved V gene in checked studies; the others have no known cause. The sample table lists 100,000 to 150,000 clones, roughly four fifths of them with a count of one. Together, the top ten hold around 1.9% of the sample. Sequencing was performed on PBMCs. The receptor set was obtained from a man aged 35-49 years in good health and CMV-seronegative.

V is TRBV19 and J is TRBJ1-5, with 8 bases aligning to TRBD1. V was clipped by 5 bases and J by 1 base; unmatched bases: 7. Per germline, CDR1 LNHDA and CDR2 SQIVND (reference sequence). CDR3 length equals 16 residues. CDR3 in amino acids: CASSPRDRRSNQPQHF. The CDR3 coding sequence is TGTGCCAGTAGTCCCCGGGACAGGAGAAGCAATCAGCCCCAGCATTTT.

Only a few counts were recorded for this clone. The rearrangement uses TRBV11-2 and TRBJ2-2; D is possibly TRBD2 (6 bases). There are 15 residues in the CDR3. Between the trimmed V and J ends, which lost 5 bases and 7 bases, there was a span of 17 bases. Germline V gives CDR1 SGHAT, CDR2 FQNNGV. The chain's CDR3 is CASSPTSLGIGELFF. The CDR3 DNA sequence: TGTGCCAGCAGCCCTACTAGCTTAGGTATCGGGGAGCTGTTTTTT.

The chain joins TRBV11-3 to TRBJ2-1; TRBD2 matches at 9 bases. Losses at the gene ends were 3 bases for V and 0 bases for J; bases not matched to a gene: 6. CDR3 length: 17 residues. Germline CDR1 and CDR2: SGHNT and YENEEA. CDR3 DNA sequence: TGTGCCAGCAGCTTTGGCGGGGGGGGGAGCTCCTACAATGAGCAGTTCTTC. Protein: CASSFGGGGSSYNEQFF.

By sample fraction, this clone is medium-sized (0.01 to 0.1%). V is TRBV6-5 and J is TRBJ1-1; possible D gene TRBD1, 5 bases. CDR3 length: 14 amino acids. V was clipped by 7 bases and J by 0 bases, with 12 bases between them. Germline assignment: CDR1 MNHEY and CDR2 SVGAGI. CDR3 region: CASIGRGVNTEAFF. DNA of the CDR3: TGTGCCAGCATCGGACGGGGGGTGAACACTGAAGCTTTCTTT.

This sequence joins TRBV9 and TRBJ2-5; 9 positions match TRBD2. The V gene's germline CDR1 is SGDLS and CDR2 YYNGEE. Losses at the gene ends were 3 bases for V and 5 bases for J; bases not matched to a gene: 8. The CDR3 covers 15 residues. CDR3 coding DNA: TGTGCCAGCAGCGATACCGGGACTAGCCTTGAGACCCAGTACTTC. Encoded protein: CASSDTGTSLETQYF.

The genes are TRBV7-9 and TRBJ2-7, with D unresolved. The germline gives CDR1 SEHNR, CDR2 FQNEAQ (reference sequence). CDR3 length: 11 amino acids. Trimming left V 2 bases short and J 9 bases short, with 8 bases between. In DNA form, the CDR3 reads TGTGCCAGCAGCTTACAGCGTGGGCAGTACTTC. Translating gives CASSLQRGQYF.

The chain has TRBV2 and TRBJ1-5; weak D call: TRBD1 (6 bases). V lost 6 bases and J 4 bases, leaving 16 bases between the germline ends. CDR1 is SNHLY and CDR2 is FYNNEI in the germline V gene. CDR3 length: 15 amino acids. CDR3 nucleotides: TGTGCCAGCAGCCAGCGACAGGATTTGAATCAGCCCCAGCATTTT. Protein: CASSQRQDLNQPQHF.

V and J are TRBV18 and TRBJ1-2; D is unclear. The V end was cut by 4 bases, the J end by 3 bases, with 18 bases between. Germline CDR1 is KGHSH and CDR2 is LQKENI. The CDR3 length is 16 residues. The CDR3 DNA reads TGTGCCAGCTCACTTAACCGAGGGAGGAGGGACTATGGCTACACCTTC. This gives the protein CASSLNRGRRDYGYTF.

This clone was detected once. The genes are TRBV19 and TRBJ1-4; D may be TRBD1 (6 bases). Germline CDR1 reads LNHDA; CDR2 reads SQIVND (reference sequence). This CDR3 comprises 14 residues. Trimming stripped 4 bases from V and 5 bases from J, with 11 bases between. The CDR3 region is CASSKTGSNEKLFF. The CDR3 DNA reads as TGTGCCAGTAGTAAAACAGGGTCGAATGAAAAACTGTTTTTT. The whole variable domain, filled in from reference TRBV19 and TRBJ1-4, reads DGGITQSPKYLFRKEGQNVTLSCEQNLNHDAMYWYRQDPGQGLRLIYYSQIVNDFQKGDIAEGYSVSREKKESFPLTVTSAQKNPTAFYLCASSKTGSNEKLFFGSGTQLSVL.

CDR3 nucleotide sequence: TGTGCCAGCAGCCCCGGGACAGGGCGAGATGGCTACACCTTC. Protein: CASSPGTGRDGYTF. The chain employs TRBV5-6 and TRBJ1-2, with 9 bases that match TRBD1. Germline assignment: CDR1 SGHDT and CDR2 YYEEEE. V trimming: 4 bases; J trimming: 6 bases; junction bases outside the gene matches: 7. The CDR3 totals 14 residues.

The chain couples TRBV27 to TRBJ2-2, with no clear D. The V end was cut by 2 bases, the J end by 5 bases, with 6 bases between. Germline V lookup: CDR1 MNHEY, CDR2 SMNVEV (reference sequence). CDR3 length: 13 amino acids. For the CDR3, the DNA is TGTGCCAGCAGTTTAGGAGATACCGGGGAGCTGTTTTTT. It yields the protein CASSLGDTGELFF.

DNA of the CDR3: TGTGCCAGTAGTCCTGGACAGGGAGCAGTTCCGATCTACGAGCAGTACTTC. Translated: CASSPGQGAVPIYEQYF. V usage is TRBV19 and J usage is TRBJ2-5; 8 bases fit TRBD1. TRBJ2-7 matches the DNA end more closely, so the J call is doubtful. The CDR3 totals 17 residues. CDR1 is LNHDA, CDR2 SQIVND, per germline (reference sequence).

V gene TRBV30 combines with J gene TRBJ2-1; 11 nucleotides match TRBD2. The CDR3 consists of 11 residues. Losses at the gene ends were 8 bases for V and 10 bases for J; bases not matched to a gene: 4. Germline values: CDR1 GTSNPN, CDR2 SVGIG (reference sequence). CDR3 protein: CAGLAGGEQFF. In DNA form, the CDR3 reads TGTGCCGGACTAGCGGGCGGAGAGCAGTTCTTC.